The present T cell receptor (beta chain) was sequenced within a study of shared clonotypes between healthy human individuals. Each PCR replicate from the sorted subsets contained about 200 ng DNA, which is about 30,000 T cell genomes. Measured with immunoSEQ multiplex PCR; TCRdb has only the in-frame clones, and not every one. The data contain 550,000 to 700,000 clones, 73% of them seen just once; the ten biggest clones take up around 2%. Germline V gene sequence: CDR1 MNHNY, CDR2 SVGAGI (reference sequence). The CDR3 sequence is 13 residues long. J gave up 6 bases and V 5 bases, and 1 base lay outside the gene matches.

The V call is TRBV6-6, the J call TRBJ1-4; 9 bases agree with TRBD1. This TCR came from a woman in her 30s in good health. Material for sequencing was memory CD4+ T cells sorted from blood. The sample's subset: CD45RA-negative fraction. The CDR3 sequence is CASSHRGHEKLFF. As DNA, the CDR3 is TGTGCCAGCAGTCACAGGGGGCATGAAAAACTGTTTTTT.